These T cell receptor beta chains were read from a single sample in a study of cytomegalovirus exposure and HLA in healthy donors. Method: immunoSEQ multiplex PCR; TCRdb's copy keeps in-frame clones and lacks some. The sample has 100,000 to 150,000 clones; 65% to 80% are singletons. Sequences were obtained from PBMCs. The receptor source for this set is a middle-aged woman in good health and CMV-seropositive. Each CDR3 is given with its conserved first and last residue. D genes are given only for firm matches. Clone size is not always given. Where it is, it says once, few, many or a class for expanded clones.

V: TRBV14; size: -; D: TRBD1; J: TRBJ1-1; DNA: TGTGCCAGCAGCCATGACAGGGGGCTAAGGGCTTTCTTT; CDR3: CASSHDRGLRAFF
V: TRBV7-9; size: -; D: TRBD2; J: TRBJ2-1; DNA: TGTGCCAGCAGCTGGGTATCAAGCGGGGGTCCCAATGAGCAGTTCTTC; CDR3: CASSWVSSGGPNEQFF
V: TRBV5-6; size: -; D: TRBD1; J: TRBJ2-5; DNA: TGTGCCAGCAGCTTGGTGGGACAGGGGAATAAAGAGACCCAGTACTTC; CDR3: CASSLVGQGNKETQYF
V: TRBV7-3; size: once; D: TRBD1; J: TRBJ1-1; DNA: TGTGCCAGCAGCCTACAAGGACAGGGGAACACTGAAGCTTTCTTT; CDR3: CASSLQGQGNTEAFF
V: TRBV29-1; size: -; D: -; J: TRBJ2-5; DNA: TGCAGCGTCCCCGGTGGGGGCAGGGTCGAGACCCAGTACTTC; CDR3: CSVPGGGRVETQYF
V: TRBV7-2; size: -; D: TRBD1; J: TRBJ1-2; DNA: TGTGCCAGCAGCTTATCTTCTGGACAGGGCGGAGGCTACACCTTC; CDR3: CASSLSSGQGGGYTF
V: TRBV11-2; size: -; D: -; J: TRBJ2-3; DNA: TGTGCCAGCAGCCGAAGCCAGGGCACAGATACGCAGTATTTT; CDR3: CASSRSQGTDTQYF
V: TRBV5-8; size: -; D: -; J: TRBJ1-2; DNA: TGTGCCAGCAGCGGTGCGGTTCACTATGGCTACACCTTC; CDR3: CASSGAVHYGYTF
V: TRBV19; size: few; D: -; J: TRBJ1-6; DNA: TGTGCCAGTAGTACATTAGTGGATTCACCCCTCCACTTT; CDR3: CASSTLVDSPLHF
V: TRBV30; size: -; D: -; J: TRBJ2-1; DNA: TGTGCCTGGAGTGTTTCCCGGGAGCAGTTCTTC; CDR3: CAWSVSREQFF
V: TRBV18; size: -; D: TRBD1; J: TRBJ2-5; DNA: TGTGCCAGCTCACCGTCGGCAGGGGGAACCCAAGAGACCCAGTACTTC; CDR3: CASSPSAGGTQETQYF
V: TRBV7-9; size: once; D: TRBD1; J: TRBJ2-5; DNA: TGTGCCAGCAGCTTAGAACAGGGGTCGGGGACCCAGTACTTC; CDR3: CASSLEQGSGTQYF
V: TRBV6-4; size: -; D: -; J: TRBJ1-1; DNA: TGTGCCAGCAGTGCAAACGGGAGGACTGAAGCTTTCTTT; CDR3: CASSANGRTEAFF
V: TRBV19; size: -; D: TRBD1; J: TRBJ1-5; DNA: TGTGCCAGTGGACAGGGCCCAGGGCCCCAGCATTTT; CDR3: CASGQGPGPQHF
V: TRBV7-2; size: -; D: -; J: TRBJ2-1; DNA: TGTGCCAGCAGCCTTACCGTGACAGCAAACAATGAGCAGTTCTTC; CDR3: CASSLTVTANNEQFF
V: TRBV5-6; size: -; D: -; J: TRBJ1-2; DNA: TGTGCCAGCAGCAGAGGGGGACCAGGGAAAACGTATGGCTACACCTTC; CDR3: CASSRGGPGKTYGYTF
V: TRBV7-8; size: -; D: TRBD2; J: TRBJ2-1; DNA: TGTGCCAGCAGATCCGAACTAGCGAGGAATGAGCAGTTCTTC; CDR3: CASRSELARNEQFF
V: TRBV5-1; size: -; D: TRBD2; J: TRBJ2-1; DNA: TGCGCCAGCAGCTTGGACGGTTTTAGCGGGGGGGCCGAGAATGAGCAGTTCTTC; CDR3: CASSLDGFSGGAENEQFF
V: TRBV10-3; size: -; D: -; J: TRBJ1-5; DNA: TGTGCCATCAGGGGGGAGGGGAATCAGCCCCAGCATTTT; CDR3: CAIRGEGNQPQHF
V: TRBV19; size: once; D: -; J: TRBJ2-6; DNA: TGTGCCAGTAGTCGGGACATCAGCTCTGGGGCCAACGTCCTGACTTTC; CDR3: CASSRDISSGANVLTF
V: TRBV27; size: once; D: TRBD1; J: TRBJ2-7; DNA: TGTGCCAGCACCCCGGGACAGGGGTACCACGAGCAGTACTTC; CDR3: CASTPGQGYHEQYF
V: TRBV5-4; size: few; D: -; J: TRBJ2-1; DNA: TGTGCCAGCAGCTTGTTAAGGGGGTCCTACAATGAGCAGTTCTTC; CDR3: CASSLLRGSYNEQFF
V: TRBV6-5; size: -; D: -; J: TRBJ2-2; DNA: TGTGCCAGCAGAAGGGACACCTACACCGGGGAGCTGTTTTTT; CDR3: CASRRDTYTGELFF
V: TRBV4-1; size: -; D: TRBD1; J: TRBJ1-2; DNA: TGCGCCAGCAGCCAAGTAGGGGACAGGGTCTATGGCTACACCTTC; CDR3: CASSQVGDRVYGYTF
V: TRBV5-1; size: -; D: TRBD2; J: TRBJ2-3; DNA: TGCGCCAGCAGCCCTACCAGGGGCGGGGGGGCCCAAGATACGCAGTATTTT; CDR3: CASSPTRGGGAQDTQYF
V: TRBV2; size: -; D: -; J: TRBJ2-2; DNA: TGTGCCAGCAGTGGCGGGGAGAACACCGGGGAGCTGTTTTTT; CDR3: CASSGGENTGELFF
V: TRBV6-5; size: -; D: -; J: TRBJ2-5; DNA: TGTGCCAGCAGTTATGGATATGGGGGGCAAGAGACCCAGTACTTC; CDR3: CASSYGYGGQETQYF
V: TRBV9; size: -; D: -; J: TRBJ2-1; DNA: TGTGCCAGCAGCGTTACAGGGCAGAGGAGGAATGAGCAGTTCTTC; CDR3: CASSVTGQRRNEQFF
V: TRBV2; size: -; D: TRBD1; J: TRBJ1-5; DNA: TGTGCCAGCAGCCCATTCGACAGGGGGCCGGATCAGCCCCAGCATTTT; CDR3: CASSPFDRGPDQPQHF
V: TRBV10-1; size: -; D: -; J: TRBJ2-3; DNA: TGCGCCAGCAGTGGCACGGGGAACCTCACAGATACGCAGTATTTT; CDR3: CASSGTGNLTDTQYF
V: TRBV19; size: -; D: -; J: TRBJ2-5; DNA: TGTGCCAGTAGTCCCCGTGGGGGCAGGGTAGGAGAGACCCAGTACTTC; CDR3: CASSPRGGRVGETQYF
V: TRBV5-4; size: -; D: TRBD2; J: TRBJ2-1; DNA: TGTGCCAGCAGCTTGGAGGGACCTAGCGGCCACAATGAGCAGTTCTTC; CDR3: CASSLEGPSGHNEQFF
V: TRBV19; size: few; D: TRBD1; J: TRBJ1-1; DNA: TGTGCCAGTAGTATCGGGACAGGGGTAACTGAAGCTTTCTTT; CDR3: CASSIGTGVTEAFF
V: TRBV4-3; size: few; D: TRBD2; J: TRBJ2-3; DNA: TGCGCCAGCAGCCAAGTTTTCGGAACTAGCGGGAGAGATACGCAGTATTTT; CDR3: CASSQVFGTSGRDTQYF
V: TRBV7-7; size: -; D: -; J: TRBJ2-5; DNA: TGTGCTAGCAGCTTAGGGGGACTCTTCCAAGAGACCCAGTACTTC; CDR3: CASSLGGLFQETQYF